These T cell receptor beta chains were read from a single sample in a study of STAT3 mutations in large granular lymphocyte leukemia. Assay used: immunoSEQ multiplex PCR; TCRdb lists only in-frame clones, some missing. The sample has fewer than 7,500 clones, approximately 88% seen once. Sequencing input: PBMCs. These receptors all come from a human donor with T large granular lymphocyte leukemia. Some clones in this sample may be carry-over from other donors' samples. CDR3s include the opening cysteine and the closing phenylalanine or tryptophan. The order of the fields is J gene, V gene, CDR3 protein.

j_call: TRBJ1-2; v_call: TRBV19; cdr3_aa: CASSLASRGYGYTF
j_call: TRBJ2-5; v_call: TRBV29-1; cdr3_aa: CSVEGTGAETQYF
j_call: TRBJ1-1; v_call: TRBV28; cdr3_aa: CASRRDMGQGAEAFF
j_call: TRBJ2-7; v_call: TRBV5-5; cdr3_aa: CASSKTTGMTYEQYF
j_call: TRBJ2-7; v_call: TRBV4-3; cdr3_aa: CASSQDLSRFYEQYF
j_call: TRBJ2-7; v_call: TRBV29-1; cdr3_aa: CSARGGIATSYEQYF
j_call: TRBJ1-5; v_call: TRBV5-4; cdr3_aa: CASSLGGGLGNQPQHF
j_call: TRBJ1-6; v_call: TRBV5-5; cdr3_aa: CASSPSTDEVWSPLHF
j_call: TRBJ2-3; v_call: TRBV6-5; cdr3_aa: CASSSPGGRAADTQYF
j_call: TRBJ1-6; v_call: TRBV5-6; cdr3_aa: CASSSGTGSKGSPLHF
j_call: TRBJ2-3; v_call: TRBV15; cdr3_aa: CATSSPPGQGTFRTDTQYF
j_call: TRBJ1-4; v_call: TRBV5-1; cdr3_aa: CASSLQSGQGEKLFF
j_call: TRBJ1-2; v_call: TRBV28; cdr3_aa: CASKVRGANYGYTF
j_call: TRBJ2-1; v_call: TRBV7-9; cdr3_aa: CASSLGPGLNNEQFF
j_call: TRBJ1-1; v_call: TRBV19; cdr3_aa: CASSIRGGTEAFF
j_call: TRBJ2-3; v_call: TRBV5-1; cdr3_aa: CASSWTGGAADTQYF
j_call: TRBJ1-2; v_call: TRBV5-4; cdr3_aa: CASSLVQGYGYTF
j_call: TRBJ1-2; v_call: TRBV25-1; cdr3_aa: CASTPSTFHYGYTF
j_call: TRBJ1-2; v_call: TRBV28; cdr3_aa: CASSLHRGTYGYTF
j_call: TRBJ1-5; v_call: TRBV6-1; cdr3_aa: CASRESNQPQHF
j_call: TRBJ2-2; v_call: TRBV5-6; cdr3_aa: CASSPTWTSGYTGELFF
j_call: TRBJ1-4; v_call: TRBV5-1; cdr3_aa: CASSPGTGEEKLFF
j_call: TRBJ1-5; v_call: TRBV6-1; cdr3_aa: CASSEGVGQPQHF
j_call: TRBJ2-5; v_call: TRBV4-1; cdr3_aa: CASSQGSHQETQYF
j_call: TRBJ1-3; v_call: TRBV18; cdr3_aa: CASSDDRGPGNTIYF
j_call: TRBJ2-7; v_call: TRBV5-6; cdr3_aa: CASSSHDRFRGEQYF
j_call: TRBJ2-3; v_call: TRBV6-5; cdr3_aa: CASLRGDTQYF
j_call: TRBJ2-2; v_call: TRBV18; cdr3_aa: CASSPPVGVNTGELFF
j_call: TRBJ2-3; v_call: TRBV7-9; cdr3_aa: CASSLAGTGITDTQYF
j_call: TRBJ1-2; v_call: TRBV5-1; cdr3_aa: CASSEWGQRDYTF
j_call: TRBJ2-3; v_call: TRBV5-1; cdr3_aa: CASSLGSGNTDTQYF
j_call: TRBJ2-1; v_call: TRBV10-3; cdr3_aa: CAISGGESYNEQFF
j_call: TRBJ2-7; v_call: TRBV7-2; cdr3_aa: CASSLGQGAYEQYF
j_call: TRBJ1-6; v_call: TRBV7-9; cdr3_aa: CASSPGHDNSPLHF
j_call: TRBJ1-1; v_call: TRBV7-2; cdr3_aa: CASRDRGSFF
j_call: TRBJ2-2; v_call: TRBV9; cdr3_aa: CASSPGSQENTGELFF
j_call: TRBJ1-1; v_call: TRBV6-1; cdr3_aa: CASSDRGRVNTEAFF
j_call: TRBJ2-7; v_call: TRBV7-9; cdr3_aa: CASTKRLAGNEQYF
j_call: TRBJ1-1; v_call: TRBV18; cdr3_aa: CASSLRQNTEAFF
j_call: TRBJ2-1; v_call: TRBV5-4; cdr3_aa: CASSLEREQFF
j_call: TRBJ1-2; v_call: TRBV6-4; cdr3_aa: CASSPGGDYGYTF